Below, 22 T cell receptor beta chains from the same sample are listed, as sequenced in a study of spatial heterogeneity in lung cancer. Specified time point: sample taken at primary tumor resection. Material for sequencing was whole RNA from tumor, nontumor lung or frozen PBMC, left unsorted. TCRdb used MiXCR to reprocess the 5' RACE reads, holding one entry per CDR3 protein. The top ten clones hold roughly 4.2% of a sample with about 86,000 distinct CDR3 sequences, 10% to 15% of them seen once. The sample was PBMCs, taken at surgery. Source of these receptors: a male donor with early-stage non-small cell lung cancer.

The chain is built from TRBV6-2 or TRBV6-3 and TRBJ2-6, with D unclear. Germline-derived CDR1 and CDR2 are MNHEY and SVGEGT. The CDR3 runs 15 residues. The V end was cut by 6 bases, the J end by 2 bases, with 11 bases between. The CDR3 nucleotides are TGTGCCAGCAGCCTCGCTGAGGCTGGGGCCAACGTCCTGACTTTC. Translating gives CASSLAEAGANVLTF.

This clonotype was counted between two and nine times. The chain couples TRBV12-3 or TRBV12-4 to TRBJ2-7, with 9 bases fitting TRBD1. This CDR3 comprises 13 residues. The ends lost 6 bases at V and 4 bases at J; junction bases unmatched: 4. In DNA form, the CDR3 reads TGTGCCAGCAGCCGGGACAGGGAGTACGAGCAGTACTTC. Protein sequence: CASSRDREYEQYF.

The table lists this clonotype with many counts. J is TRBJ2-2 and V is TRBV4-2; TRBD2 matches at 8 bases. Losses at the gene ends were 0 bases for V and 3 bases for J; bases not matched to a gene: 6. The length of the CDR3 is 17 residues. The germline gives CDR1 LGHNA, CDR2 YNFKEQ. This CDR3 is CASSQDAAGADTGELFF. The DNA for the CDR3 is TGTGCCAGCAGCCAAGATGCAGCGGGGGCGGACACCGGGGAGCTGTTTTTT.

This clonotype occurred a few times. V is TRBV20-1 and J is TRBJ2-1; 14 bases fit TRBD2. Germline trimming cut 6 bases from V and 8 bases from J; bases unmatched to any gene: 9. Per the germline V gene, CDR1 is DFQATT and CDR2 is SNEGSKA (reference sequence). The CDR3 is 15 amino acids. CDR3 coding DNA: TGCAGTGCCCGAAGGACTAGCGGGAGGTCTGATGAGCAGTTCTTC. Translating it yields CSARRTSGRSDEQFF.

The rearrangement links TRBV12-3 or TRBV12-4 to TRBJ2-1, with D tentatively TRBD2 (5 bases). The CDR3 length is 16 residues. Trimming pared 6 bases from V and 6 bases from J, leaving 21 bases between. CDR3 nucleotide sequence: TGTGCCAGCAGCCCACTAGTCTCCGGCCTTGGCAATGAGCAGTTCTTC. Its protein is CASSPLVSGLGNEQFF.

The rearrangement links TRBV20-1 to TRBJ2-5; the match to TRBD2 covers 8 bases. This CDR3 is 15 amino acids long. Germline V gene sequence: CDR1 DFQATT, CDR2 SNEGSKA (reference sequence). V lost 1 base and J lost 5; bases outside the gene matches: 9. The CDR3 protein is CSARALSGTGETQYF. The CDR3 region has the DNA TGCAGTGCTAGAGCCCTTAGCGGGACGGGGGAGACCCAGTACTTC.

This clonotype showed up many times. The rearrangement uses TRBV29-1 and TRBJ2-1, with 7 bases identical to TRBD2. The CDR3 length is 15 residues. Germline CDR1 reads SQVTM; CDR2 reads ANQGSEA. With V trimmed by 5 bases and J by 7 bases, 14 bases remained unmatched. The CDR3 region is CSVLYLAETLNEQFF. The DNA for the CDR3 is TGCAGCGTTCTCTACCTAGCGGAGACACTTAATGAGCAGTTCTTC.

The sample holds a few counts of this clonotype. The rearrangement joins TRBV7-2 to TRBJ2-3; TRBD2 matches 9 bases. The CDR3 spans 15 residues. V shed 5 bases and J 1 base; nucleotides not matched to a gene: 4. The germline V gene encodes CDR1 SGHTA and CDR2 FQGNSA. In DNA, the CDR3 is TGTGCCAGCAGCCTTGAGCGGGAGGGCACAGATACGCAGTATTTT. This gives the protein CASSLEREGTDTQYF. The full variable domain, its missing parts supplied by reference TRBV7-2 and TRBJ2-3, is GAGVSQSPSNKVTEKGKDVELRCDPISGHTALYWYRQSLGQGLEFLIYFQGNSAPDKSGLPSDRFSAERTGGSVSTLTIQRTQQEDSAVYLCASSLEREGTDTQYFGPGTRLTVL.

The CDR3 reads CACLGDTEAFF. The CDR3 region has the DNA TGTGCCTGCTTGGGGGACACTGAAGCTTTCTTT. This chain joins TRBV2 and TRBJ1-1; TRBD1 might be the D (5 bases). The CDR3 loop spans 11 amino acids. V lost 11 bases, J lost 3 bases, and 10 bases lay in between. The germline CDR1 and CDR2 sequences are SNHLY and FYNNEI.

This clonotype was counted between two and nine times. CDR3 loop: CSAVTSGTGHTEAFF. In nucleotides, the CDR3 is TGCAGTGCTGTGACTTCCGGGACAGGTCATACGGAAGCTTTCTTT. The chain carries TRBV20-1 and TRBJ1-1; 8 bases agree with TRBD1. Germline V gives CDR1 DFQATT, CDR2 SNEGSKA (reference sequence). The CDR3 consists of 15 residues. V lost 5 bases, J lost 8 bases, and 16 bases stayed unmatched.

The table lists this clonotype with a few counts. This rearrangement joins TRBV25-1 to TRBJ1-1, with 9 positions matching TRBD1. This CDR3 is built from 15 residues. V dropped 3 bases and J dropped 7; count of bases not matched to a gene: 9. CDR1 and CDR2 (germline): MGHDK, SYGVNS. The CDR3 nucleotides are TGTGCCAGCAGTGATAAGGGACAGGGCCTTTTTGAAGCTTTCTTT. It encodes CASSDKGQGLFEAFF.

This chain links TRBV6-6 with TRBJ1-5; no reliable D call. Between the trimmed V and J ends, which lost 0 bases and 6 bases, there was a span of 9 bases. CDR1 and CDR2 from the germline V gene are MNHNY and SVGAGI (reference sequence). This CDR3 spans 14 amino acids. CDR3 coding DNA: TGTGCCAGCAGTTACTCCCCCGAAGGTCAGCCCCAGCATTTT. Translating gives CASSYSPEGQPQHF.

This clonotype was observed a handful of times. At one boundary the junction diverges from the germline segment, which might be a read error. V usage is TRBV5-1 and J usage is TRBJ2-2, with a weak D call TRBD2 (5 bases). In germline, CDR1 is SGHRS, CDR2 YFSETQ. The CDR3 totals 14 residues. CDR3 protein: CASSLDSNTGELFF. The CDR3 region has the DNA TGCGCCAGCAGTTTGGACTCTAACACCGGGGAGCTGTTTTTT.

This clonotype was observed at least ten times. V gene TRBV29-1 combines with J gene TRBJ1-1; D remains ambiguous. This CDR3 has 10 residues. Germline values: CDR1 SQVTM, CDR2 ANQGSEA. Trimming cost V 4 bases and J 3 bases, with 3 bases left between them. The DNA for the CDR3 is TGCAGCGTTGGGGACACTGAAGCTTTCTTT. It codes for CSVGDTEAFF.

This chain uses TRBV23-1 with TRBJ1-5, with TRBD1 as a possible D gene (5 bases). TRBV23-1 falls under the ORF class, with uncertain function. The germline V and J ends were trimmed by 3 bases and 2 bases, with 23 bases remaining between them. This CDR3 comprises 19 residues. CDR3 sequence reads: CASSHPSRVLTIGNQPQHF. The CDR3 DNA reads TGCGCCAGCAGTCATCCCAGCAGGGTGCTTACGATAGGCAATCAGCCCCAGCATTTT.

This clonotype came up a few times. CDR3 bases: TGCAGCGTTGAGCAGGGATACAATGAGCAGTTCTTC. It codes for CSVEQGYNEQFF. The J gene is TRBJ2-1, the V gene TRBV29-1; possible D gene TRBD1, 5 bases. Germline-derived CDR1 and CDR2 are SQVTM and ANQGSEA. The CDR3 runs 12 residues. V was trimmed by 3 bases and J by 4 bases, leaving 7 bases between them.

CDR3 nucleotide sequence: TGCAGCGTTGACGTGGGGACTCTCATGAATGAGCAGTTCTTC. This gives the protein CSVDVGTLMNEQFF. The chain recombines TRBV29-1 with TRBJ2-1, with TRBD2 as a possible D gene (6 bases). This CDR3 spans 14 amino acids. Per the germline V gene, CDR1 is SQVTM and CDR2 is ANQGSEA. Trimming stripped 3 bases from V and 7 bases from J, with 16 bases between.

This clonotype was counted a few times. The rearrangement joins TRBV7-9 to TRBJ2-3; 9 bases agree with TRBD2. CDR1 is SEHNR, CDR2 FQNEAQ, per germline (reference sequence). After removal of 1 base from V and 2 bases from J, the junction contained 4 bases not matched to a gene. CDR3 length: 16 amino acids. CDR3 residues: CASSLVTSGYTDTQYF. The CDR3 nucleotides read TGTGCCAGCAGCTTAGTGACTAGCGGATACACAGATACGCAGTATTTT.

In this sample, this clonotype turned up a few times. The gene calls are TRBV24-1 and TRBJ2-1; D perhaps matches TRBD2 (5 bases). Germline CDR1 KGHDR, CDR2 SFDVKD. This CDR3 region has 13 residues. V gave up 7 bases and J gave up 5 bases, with 11 bases separating them. DNA for the CDR3: TGTGCCACCAGGGATGGAGGAAACAATGAGCAGTTCTTC. Protein: CATRDGGNNEQFF.

The rearrangement joins TRBV21-1 to TRBJ2-3; the tabulated D call, TRBD1, remains unverified against the DNA. TRBV21-1 is a recognized pseudogene. The CDR3 extends over 15 amino acids. The CDR3 DNA reads TGTGCCAGCAGCACCTTAGCCACGACAGACAATACGCAGTATTTT. This translates into CASSTLATTDNTQYF.

The rearrangement uses TRBV7-2 and TRBJ1-5; TRBD1 aligns across 10 bases. The CDR3 has 16 amino acids. Per the germline V gene, CDR1 is SGHTA and CDR2 is FQGNSA. V lost 4 bases and J lost 3; bases outside the gene matches: 6. For the CDR3, the DNA is TGTGCCAGCAGCTCATGGACAGGGGGGTCCAATCAGCCCCAGCATTTT. This encodes CASSSWTGGSNQPQHF.

This clonotype turned up a few times. The rearrangement uses TRBV7-3 and TRBJ2-2; D not resolved. Germline lookup yields CDR1 SGHTA and CDR2 FQGTGA. Trimming took 5 bases from V and 5 from J, leaving 9 bases between them. The CDR3 is made up of 13 amino acids. The CDR3 region has the DNA TGTGCCAGCAGCCTTAGCAGGACCGGGGAGCTGTTTTTT. Protein sequence: CASSLSRTGELFF. The entire variable domain, with the rest obtained from reference TRBV7-3 and TRBJ2-2, is as follows: GAGVSQTPSNKVTEKGKYVELRCDPISGHTALYWYRQSLGQGPEFLIYFQGTGAADDSGLPNDRFFAVRPEGSVSTLKIQRTERGDSAVYLCASSLSRTGELFFGEGSRLTVL.